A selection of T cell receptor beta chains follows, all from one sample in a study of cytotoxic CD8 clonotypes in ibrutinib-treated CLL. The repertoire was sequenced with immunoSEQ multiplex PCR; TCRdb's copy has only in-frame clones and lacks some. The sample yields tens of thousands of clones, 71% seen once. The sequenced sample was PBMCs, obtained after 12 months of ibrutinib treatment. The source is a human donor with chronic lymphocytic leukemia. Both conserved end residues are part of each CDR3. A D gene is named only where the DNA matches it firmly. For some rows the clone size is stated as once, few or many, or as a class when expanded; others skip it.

cdr3_nt: TGCAGCGGACTACAGGGCTATCAAGAGACCCAGTACTTC; cdr3_aa: CSGLQGYQETQYF; v_call: TRBV29-1; d_call: NA; j_call: TRBJ2-5; clone_size: NA
cdr3_nt: TGTGCCAGCAAAATTGGCCTCTATGGCTACACCTTC; cdr3_aa: CASKIGLYGYTF; v_call: TRBV6-1; d_call: NA; j_call: TRBJ1-2; clone_size: NA
cdr3_nt: TGTGCCATCAATCCCGACGGTATCACTGAAGCTTTCTTT; cdr3_aa: CAINPDGITEAFF; v_call: TRBV10-3; d_call: NA; j_call: TRBJ1-1; clone_size: NA
cdr3_nt: TGTGCCAGCGTTCAGCCAAGAGGGGGAGGCTACGAGCAGTACTTC; cdr3_aa: CASVQPRGGGYEQYF; v_call: TRBV6-1; d_call: NA; j_call: TRBJ2-7; clone_size: few
cdr3_nt: TGTGCCAGCGAGGTGGGGGGGCTGGATACGCAGTATTTT; cdr3_aa: CASEVGGLDTQYF; v_call: TRBV6-1; d_call: NA; j_call: TRBJ2-3; clone_size: NA
cdr3_nt: TGTGCCAGCAGCTTAGGGGGACTAGCGGGAGAGGAGTACTTC; cdr3_aa: CASSLGGLAGEEYF; v_call: TRBV11-2; d_call: TRBD2; j_call: TRBJ2-7; clone_size: few
cdr3_nt: TGCGCCAGCAGCTGGACAGGGGTCCGCTACAATGAGCAGTTCTTC; cdr3_aa: CASSWTGVRYNEQFF; v_call: TRBV5-1; d_call: TRBD1; j_call: TRBJ2-1; clone_size: NA
cdr3_nt: TGTGCCAGCTTAGGACAGATGAACACTGAAGCTTTCTTT; cdr3_aa: CASLGQMNTEAFF; v_call: TRBV6-1; d_call: NA; j_call: TRBJ1-1; clone_size: NA
cdr3_nt: TGCAGCGCCCGGTCCATTGATCAGGGGGCTGAAGCTTTCTTT; cdr3_aa: CSARSIDQGAEAFF; v_call: TRBV29-1; d_call: TRBD1; j_call: TRBJ1-1; clone_size: NA
cdr3_nt: TGCGCCAGCAGCCTTACTAGCGGGAGCCCCTACGAGCAGTACTTC; cdr3_aa: CASSLTSGSPYEQYF; v_call: TRBV5-1; d_call: TRBD2; j_call: TRBJ2-7; clone_size: NA
cdr3_nt: TGCGCCAGCAGCCAAGATCCTTACAGCCGCACACCATATAGCAATCAGCCCCAGCATTTT; cdr3_aa: CASSQDPYSRTPYSNQPQHF; v_call: TRBV4-3; d_call: NA; j_call: TRBJ1-5; clone_size: NA
cdr3_nt: TGTGCCAGCAGCAAGTGTGGGGGCAGGATGGGCCTCGAGCAGTACTTC; cdr3_aa: CASSKCGGRMGLEQYF; v_call: TRBV21-1; d_call: NA; j_call: TRBJ2-7; clone_size: NA